The entry below describes one T cell receptor beta chain. This sample was included in a study of brain T cells in children with intractable seizures. Time point reported: blood from clinic visit 5 months post-surgery; TSC patient then seizure free. Data came from immunoSEQ multiplex PCR; TCRdb stores just in-frame clones and leaves some out. The sample includes about 340,000 clones, more than 85% of them seen just once. CDR1 and CDR2 (germline): MNHEY, SMNVEV (reference sequence). This CDR3 is built from 14 residues. V was pared by 6 bases and J by 6 bases, with 15 bases between. V usage is TRBV27 and J usage is TRBJ1-5; the D gene is possibly TRBD1 (6 bases). The sequencing used peripheral blood, collected less than 6 months after surgery. This sequence originates from a boy younger than two with tuberous sclerosis and intractable seizures. The CDR3 region is CASSPQGPAQPQHF. The CDR3 DNA follows: TGTGCCAGCAGCCCACAGGGACCAGCTCAGCCCCAGCATTTT.